Listed below are T cell receptor beta chains from one sample, sequenced in a study of blood T cell repertoires in COVID-19. The protocol was immunoSEQ multiplex PCR, while the TCRdb copy is restricted to in-frame clones and leaves out a portion. The table shows about 190,000 clones, with approximately 90% occurring only once. The specimen sequenced was peripheral blood. The receptors were sampled from a man aged 30 to 39 with acute or convalescent COVID-19. Each CDR3 is given with its conserved first and last residue. D genes are given only for firm matches. Not every row has a clone size; where given, it reads once, few, many or a size class.

clone_size d_call j_call v_call cdr3_nt cdr3_aa
once TRBD2 TRBJ2-3 TRBV5-1 TGCGCCAGCAGCTGGACTAGCGGGGGCACAGATACGCAGTATTTT CASSWTSGGTDTQYF
. . TRBJ2-3 TRBV6-4 TGTGCCAGCATCTTCCCCCGGGGTGGAACAGATACGCAGTATTTT CASIFPRGGTDTQYF
. . TRBJ2-1 TRBV5-1 TGCGCCAGCAGCATTTCCGCTGCGGCTAGGTTCAATGAGCAGTTCTTC CASSISAAARFNEQFF
. . TRBJ1-2 TRBV5-1 TGCGCCAGCAGCTTGGACGGGACAACTATTAACTATGGCTACACCTTC CASSLDGTTINYGYTF
. . TRBJ2-3 TRBV2 TGTGCCAGCCTTTACACAGATACGCAGTATTTT CASLYTDTQYF
. TRBD2 TRBJ2-3 TRBV4-1 TGCGCCAGCAGCCAAAGGTCTAGCGGGGGGGCAGTTGCAGATACGCAGTATTTT CASSQRSSGGAVADTQYF
. TRBD1 TRBJ1-6 TRBV15 TGTGCCACCAGAGCAGACAGGGCCGGTTCACCCCTCCACTTT CATRADRAGSPLHF
. . TRBJ1-2 TRBV25-1 TGTGCCAGCAGTGAAGGGCCTGCCTATGGCTACACCTTC CASSEGPAYGYTF
. . TRBJ1-4 TRBV3-1/TRBV3-2 TGTGCCAGCAGCCAAGCCTTTAGGGGTCCAACTAATGAAAAACTGTTTTTT CASSQAFRGPTNEKLFF
. TRBD1 TRBJ2-7 TRBV15 TGTGCCACCAGCTGGGACAGGGATTACGAGCAGTACTTC CATSWDRDYEQYF
. . TRBJ1-3 TRBV5-4 TGTGCCAGCAGCTCTACTGGAAACACCATATATTTT CASSSTGNTIYF
. TRBD2 TRBJ2-1 TRBV6-5 TGTGCCACGCAAATGGCTAGCGGGAACAATGAGCAGTTCTTC CATQMASGNNEQFF
. . TRBJ1-5 TRBV6-6 TGTGCCAGCAGGTACAATCAGCCCCAGCATTTT CASRYNQPQHF
many TRBD1 TRBJ1-5 TRBV6-5 TGTGCCAGCAGAACAGGGGGAGACCAGCCCCAGCATTTT CASRTGGDQPQHF
. TRBD1 TRBJ2-3 TRBV11-3 TGTGCCAGCAGCTCGCCCCTCGGGACAGTAGATACGCAGTATTTT CASSSPLGTVDTQYF
few . TRBJ2-1 TRBV6-6 TGTGCCAGCAGTAAAGGACAGCACAATGAGCAGTTCTTC CASSKGQHNEQFF
once TRBD1 TRBJ1-2 TRBV5-6 TGTGCCAGCAGCTTACAGGGGTTCGACTATGGCTACACCTTC CASSLQGFDYGYTF
. . TRBJ2-7 TRBV7-8 TGTGCCAGCAGCCCGGGACAGCTTGGGAGGGAGCAGTACTTC CASSPGQLGREQYF
. . TRBJ2-5 TRBV3-1/TRBV3-2 TGTGCCAGCAGCCGAAACGGACTGCAAGAGACCCAGTACTTC CASSRNGLQETQYF
. . TRBJ1-2 TRBV11-2 TGTGCCAGCAGCTTAGGTTTTATTCTCAGGACGGAGGGGCTCTATGGCTACACCTTC CASSLGFILRTEGLYGYTF
. TRBD1 TRBJ2-1 TRBV30 TGTGCCTGGAGGGGGACAGTGAGCTCCTACAATGAGCAGTTCTTC CAWRGTVSSYNEQFF
. TRBD1 TRBJ1-2 TRBV10-3 TGTGCCATCGCGGACAGGTACAACTATGGCTACACCTTC CAIADRYNYGYTF
few . TRBJ1-5 TRBV28 TGTGCCAGCAGTGCTCCCGGAGGGCAGCCCCAGCATTTT CASSAPGGQPQHF
. TRBD1 TRBJ1-6 TRBV30 TGTGCCTGGAGTGGTACGACAGGGGCAGATTCACCCCTCCACTTT CAWSGTTGADSPLHF
. . TRBJ1-5 TRBV24-1 TGTGCCACCAGTGCGGCAGGGGAGCAGCCCCAGCATTTT CATSAAGEQPQHF
. . TRBJ1-6 TRBV10-3 TGTGCCATCAGTGAAAACAGTCGGGGTTCACCCCTCCACTTT CAISENSRGSPLHF
. . TRBJ2-2 TRBV6-5 TGTGCCAGCAGACGGGGGGCAACCGGGGAGCTGTTTTTT CASRRGATGELFF
once . TRBJ1-2 TRBV5-5 TGTGCCAGCAGCCACCTGGCAGGGCCTGGCTACACCTTC CASSHLAGPGYTF
. TRBD1 TRBJ1-2 TRBV6-5 TGTGCCAGCAGGAGGGACAGGGAAAACTATGGCTACACCTTC CASRRDRENYGYTF
. TRBD1 TRBJ1-2 TRBV11-1 TGTGCCAGCAGCTCGGACAGGGCCACCTATGGCTACACCTTC CASSSDRATYGYTF